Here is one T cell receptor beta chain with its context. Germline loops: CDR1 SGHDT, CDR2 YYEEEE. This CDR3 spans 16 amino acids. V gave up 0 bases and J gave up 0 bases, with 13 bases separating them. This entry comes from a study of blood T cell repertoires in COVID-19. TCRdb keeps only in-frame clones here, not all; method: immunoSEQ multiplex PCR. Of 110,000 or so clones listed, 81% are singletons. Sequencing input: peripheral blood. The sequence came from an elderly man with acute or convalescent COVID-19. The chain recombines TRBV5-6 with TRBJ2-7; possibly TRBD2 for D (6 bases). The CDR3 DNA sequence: TGTGCCAGCAGCTTGGTCGGCGGGACGGTCTCCTACGAGCAGTACTTC. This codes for CASSLVGGTVSYEQYF.